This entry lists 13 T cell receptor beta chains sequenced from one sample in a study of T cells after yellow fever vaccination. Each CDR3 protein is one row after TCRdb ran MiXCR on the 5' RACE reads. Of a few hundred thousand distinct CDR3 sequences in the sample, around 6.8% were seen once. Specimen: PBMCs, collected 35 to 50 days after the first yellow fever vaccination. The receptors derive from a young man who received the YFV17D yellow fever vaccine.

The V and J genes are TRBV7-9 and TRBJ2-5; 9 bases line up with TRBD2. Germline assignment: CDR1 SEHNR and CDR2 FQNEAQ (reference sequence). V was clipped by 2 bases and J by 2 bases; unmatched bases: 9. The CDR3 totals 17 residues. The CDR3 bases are TGTGCCAGCAGCTTAACTCGAGCGGGGGGAAAACAAGAGACCCAGTACTTC. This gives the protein CASSLTRAGGKQETQYF.

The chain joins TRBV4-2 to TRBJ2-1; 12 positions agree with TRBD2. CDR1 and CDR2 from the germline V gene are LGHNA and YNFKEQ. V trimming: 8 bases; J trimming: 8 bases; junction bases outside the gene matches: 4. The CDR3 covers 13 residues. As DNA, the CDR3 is TGTGCCAGCGGGGCTAGCGGGGGGGATGAGCAGTTCTTC. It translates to CASGASGGDEQFF.

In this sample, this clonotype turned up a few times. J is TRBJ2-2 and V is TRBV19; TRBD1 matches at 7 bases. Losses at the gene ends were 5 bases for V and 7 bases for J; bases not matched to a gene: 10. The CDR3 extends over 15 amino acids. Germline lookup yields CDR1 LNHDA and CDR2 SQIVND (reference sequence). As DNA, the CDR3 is TGTGCCAGTAGTTTGCTCCAGGGGGTAATCGGGGAGCTGTTTTTT. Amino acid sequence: CASSLLQGVIGELFF.

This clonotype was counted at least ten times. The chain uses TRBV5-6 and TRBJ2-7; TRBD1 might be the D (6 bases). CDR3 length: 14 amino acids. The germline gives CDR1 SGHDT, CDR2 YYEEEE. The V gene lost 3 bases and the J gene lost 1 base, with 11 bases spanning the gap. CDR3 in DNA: TGTGCCAGCAGCTCCCAAAGGGGGTCCTACGAGCAGTACTTC. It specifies CASSSQRGSYEQYF.

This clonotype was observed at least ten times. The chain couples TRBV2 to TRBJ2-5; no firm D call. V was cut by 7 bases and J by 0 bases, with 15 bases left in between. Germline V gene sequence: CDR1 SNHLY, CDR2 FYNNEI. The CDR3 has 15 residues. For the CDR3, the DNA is TGTGCCAGCAACCTTGCCCGGTCATACCAAGAGACCCAGTACTTC. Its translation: CASNLARSYQETQYF.

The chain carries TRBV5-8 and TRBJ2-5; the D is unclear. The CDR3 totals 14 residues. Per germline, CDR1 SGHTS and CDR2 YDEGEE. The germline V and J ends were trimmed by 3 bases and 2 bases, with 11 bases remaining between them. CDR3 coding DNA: TGTGCCAGCAGCTCCCGCGAAAATCAAGAGACCCAGTACTTC. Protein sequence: CASSSRENQETQYF.

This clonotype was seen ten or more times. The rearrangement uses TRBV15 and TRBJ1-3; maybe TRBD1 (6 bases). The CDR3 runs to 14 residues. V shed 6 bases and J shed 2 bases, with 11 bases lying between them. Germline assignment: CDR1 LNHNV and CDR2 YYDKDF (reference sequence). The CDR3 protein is CATSSPGAGNTIYF. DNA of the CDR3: TGTGCCACCAGTTCCCCAGGGGCTGGAAACACCATATATTTT.

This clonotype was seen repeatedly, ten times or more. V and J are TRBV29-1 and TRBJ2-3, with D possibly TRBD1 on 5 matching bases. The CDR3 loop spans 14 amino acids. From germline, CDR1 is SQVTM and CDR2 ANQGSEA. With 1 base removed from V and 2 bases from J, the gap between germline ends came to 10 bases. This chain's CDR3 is CSVEAGHSTDTQYF. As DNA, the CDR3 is TGCAGCGTTGAAGCTGGACATTCCACAGATACGCAGTATTTT.

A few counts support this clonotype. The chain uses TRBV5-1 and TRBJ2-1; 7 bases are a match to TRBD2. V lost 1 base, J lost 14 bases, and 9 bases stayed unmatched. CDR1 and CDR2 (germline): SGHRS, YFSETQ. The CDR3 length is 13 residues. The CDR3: CASSLRGEGQEFF. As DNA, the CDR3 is TGCGCCAGCAGCTTGCGGGGGGAGGGTCAAGAGTTCTTC.

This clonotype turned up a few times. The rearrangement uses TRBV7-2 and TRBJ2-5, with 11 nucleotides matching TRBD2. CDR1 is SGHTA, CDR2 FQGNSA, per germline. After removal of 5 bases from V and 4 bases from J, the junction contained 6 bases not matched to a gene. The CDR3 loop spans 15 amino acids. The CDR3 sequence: CASSITGTSGETQYF. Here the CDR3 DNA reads TGTGCCAGCAGCATCACCGGGACTAGCGGAGAGACCCAGTACTTC. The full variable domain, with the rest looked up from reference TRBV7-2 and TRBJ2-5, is GAGVSQSPSNKVTEKGKDVELRCDPISGHTALYWYRQSLGQGLEFLIYFQGNSAPDKSGLPSDRFSAERTGGSVSTLTIQRTQQEDSAVYLCASSITGTSGETQYFGPGTRLLVL.

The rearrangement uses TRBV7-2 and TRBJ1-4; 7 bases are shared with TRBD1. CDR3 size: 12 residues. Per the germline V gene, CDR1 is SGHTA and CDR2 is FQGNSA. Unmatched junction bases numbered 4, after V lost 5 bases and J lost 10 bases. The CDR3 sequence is CASSPRDRKLFF. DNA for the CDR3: TGTGCCAGCAGCCCCCGGGACAGAAAACTGTTTTTT.

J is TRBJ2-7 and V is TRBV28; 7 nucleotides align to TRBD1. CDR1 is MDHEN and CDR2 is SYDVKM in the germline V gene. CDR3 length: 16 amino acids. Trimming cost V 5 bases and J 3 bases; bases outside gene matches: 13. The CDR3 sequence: CASSASRGRLIYEQYV. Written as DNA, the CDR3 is TGTGCCAGCAGTGCTTCGAGGGGGCGACTAATCTACGAGCAGTACGTC.

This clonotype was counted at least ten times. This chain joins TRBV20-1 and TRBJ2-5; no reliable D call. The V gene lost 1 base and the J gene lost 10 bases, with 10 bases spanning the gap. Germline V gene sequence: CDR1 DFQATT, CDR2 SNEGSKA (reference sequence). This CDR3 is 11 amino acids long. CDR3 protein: CSARAPWSQYF. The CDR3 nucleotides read TGCAGTGCTAGAGCCCCGTGGAGCCAGTACTTC.